This is a list of T cell receptor beta chains from one sample in a study of glioma-infiltrating T cells. One entry per CDR3 protein results from TCRdb running MiXCR on the multiplex PCR reads. Here the sample spans under 150,000 distinct CDR3 sequences, approximately 39% being singletons. Sample: glioma tissue, nonneoplastic brain tissue, or PBMCs (not recorded which). The origin of the receptors is a human donor with low-grade glioma or glioblastoma, undergoing nonglioma brain surgery, or in good health (not recorded which). The CDR3 runs from the conserved cysteine through the conserved F or W. The order of the fields is CDR3 protein, CDR3 DNA, J gene, V gene, clone size, D gene. D genes are given only for firm matches. Expanded clones are given a class, and other clones once, few, many or no size at all.

CDR3aa: CASSSKQYTESFF
CDR3nt: TGTGCCAGCAGCTCGAAACAGTACACTGAATCTTTCTTT
j_gene: TRBJ1-1
v_gene: TRBV11-2
abundance: NA
d_gene: NA

CDR3aa: CASSTTSSREQYF
CDR3nt: TGTGCCAGCAGTACGACTAGTTCCCGCGAGCAGTACTTC
j_gene: TRBJ2-7
v_gene: TRBV6-1
abundance: few
d_gene: NA

CDR3aa: CSAEEGQGFDEQYF
CDR3nt: TGCAGTGCGGAGGAGGGGCAGGGGTTCGACGAGCAGTACTTC
j_gene: TRBJ2-7
v_gene: TRBV20-1
abundance: few
d_gene: NA

CDR3aa: CASSLAPTYEQYF
CDR3nt: TGTGCCAGCAGTTTAGCACCAACCTACGAGCAGTACTTC
j_gene: TRBJ2-7
v_gene: TRBV28
abundance: NA
d_gene: NA

CDR3aa: CASSQDGFREQFF
CDR3nt: TGCGCCAGCAGCCAAGATGGGTTTAGGGAGCAGTTCTTC
j_gene: TRBJ2-1
v_gene: TRBV4-1
abundance: many
d_gene: NA

CDR3aa: CASSHGLETEAFF
CDR3nt: TGCGCCAGCAGCCATGGCCTGGAGACTGAAGCTTTCTTT
j_gene: TRBJ1-1
v_gene: TRBV4-3
abundance: NA
d_gene: NA

CDR3aa: CAIRADSTIYF
CDR3nt: TGTGCCATCAGGGCCGATAGCACCATATATTTT
j_gene: TRBJ1-3
v_gene: TRBV10-3
abundance: few
d_gene: NA

CDR3aa: CASSPPPGSSTDTQYF
CDR3nt: TGTGCCAGCAGCCCGCCCCCAGGGAGCAGCACAGATACGCAGTATTTT
j_gene: TRBJ2-3
v_gene: TRBV7-8
abundance: NA
d_gene: NA

CDR3aa: CASSFTFQGSTDTQYF
CDR3nt: TGTGCCAGCAGTTTTACGTTCCAGGGTTCCACAGATACGCAGTATTTT
j_gene: TRBJ2-3
v_gene: TRBV28
abundance: few
d_gene: NA

CDR3aa: CASSLAGGPVTDTQYF
CDR3nt: TGTGCCAGCAGCTTAGCTGGAGGGCCGGTCACAGATACGCAGTATTTT
j_gene: TRBJ2-3
v_gene: TRBV11-2
abundance: NA
d_gene: NA

CDR3aa: CVSSQVSGNPYEQYF
CDR3nt: TGCGTCAGCAGCCAGGTTAGCGGTAACCCCTACGAGCAGTACTTC
j_gene: TRBJ2-7
v_gene: TRBV4-3
abundance: NA
d_gene: NA

CDR3aa: CSARGQGISYEQYF
CDR3nt: TGCAGTGCTAGAGGTCAAGGGATCTCCTACGAGCAGTACTTC
j_gene: TRBJ2-7
v_gene: TRBV20-1
abundance: NA
d_gene: NA

CDR3aa: CSASNSGQGTDTQYF
CDR3nt: TGCAGTGCGAGTAATAGCGGGCAGGGCACAGATACGCAGTATTTT
j_gene: TRBJ2-3
v_gene: TRBV20-1
abundance: NA
d_gene: TRBD2

CDR3aa: CASSDPGQGATGYTF
CDR3nt: TGTGCCAGCAGTGACCCGGGACAGGGGGCGACCGGCTACACCTTC
j_gene: TRBJ1-2
v_gene: TRBV27
abundance: few
d_gene: TRBD1

CDR3aa: CASSYDLARQGKNIQYF
CDR3nt: TGCGCCAGCAGTTACGATTTGGCGCGACAGGGCAAAAACATTCAGTACTTC
j_gene: TRBJ2-4
v_gene: TRBV6-9
abundance: NA
d_gene: TRBD1

CDR3aa: CASSVNGVNQPQHF
CDR3nt: TGTGCCAGCAGTGTGAATGGGGTCAATCAGCCCCAGCATTTT
j_gene: TRBJ1-5
v_gene: TRBV2
abundance: NA
d_gene: NA

CDR3aa: CASSQLAGGRTDTQYF
CDR3nt: TGTGCCAGCAGTCAACTAGCGGGGGGCAGAACAGATACGCAGTATTTT
j_gene: TRBJ2-3
v_gene: TRBV6-1
abundance: NA
d_gene: TRBD2

CDR3aa: CASRRREQRTDTQYF
CDR3nt: TGTGCCAGCAGGCGACGGGAGCAACGCACAGATACGCAGTATTTT
j_gene: TRBJ2-3
v_gene: TRBV2
abundance: once
d_gene: NA

CDR3aa: CATSDPRQAGELFF
CDR3nt: TGTGCCACCAGTGACCCGAGACAGGCCGGGGAGCTGTTTTTT
j_gene: TRBJ2-2
v_gene: TRBV24-1
abundance: NA
d_gene: NA

CDR3aa: CASSPQRPEGNQPQHF
CDR3nt: TGTGCCAGCTCACCACAGAGGCCCGAGGGCAATCAGCCCCAGCATTTT
j_gene: TRBJ1-5
v_gene: TRBV18
abundance: NA
d_gene: NA

CDR3aa: CSASNEGQIFMNTEAFF
CDR3nt: TGCAGTGCTAGTAATGAAGGGCAGATATTCATGAACACTGAAGCTTTCTTT
j_gene: TRBJ1-1
v_gene: TRBV20-1
abundance: NA
d_gene: NA

CDR3aa: CASSLPEGQETQYF
CDR3nt: TGTGCCAGCAGTTTACCCGAAGGGCAAGAGACCCAGTACTTC
j_gene: TRBJ2-5
v_gene: TRBV12-3/TRBV12-4
abundance: NA
d_gene: NA

CDR3aa: CSARDLSLRTGELFF
CDR3nt: TGCAGTGCTAGAGATCTGAGTCTCCGCACCGGGGAGCTGTTTTTT
j_gene: TRBJ2-2
v_gene: TRBV20-1
abundance: few
d_gene: NA

CDR3aa: CASSWTSGGTDTQYF
CDR3nt: TGTGCCAGCTCTTGGACTAGCGGGGGCACAGATACGCAGTATTTT
j_gene: TRBJ2-3
v_gene: TRBV6-1
abundance: NA
d_gene: TRBD2

CDR3aa: CSVETADEQYF
CDR3nt: TGCAGCGTTGAAACAGCGGACGAGCAGTACTTC
j_gene: TRBJ2-7
v_gene: TRBV29-1
abundance: NA
d_gene: NA

CDR3aa: CASSLTSANTGELFF
CDR3nt: TGTGCCAGCAGCTTGACTAGCGCGAACACCGGGGAGCTGTTTTTT
j_gene: TRBJ2-2
v_gene: TRBV7-3
abundance: NA
d_gene: TRBD2

CDR3aa: CASSALAQETQYF
CDR3nt: TGTGCCAGCAGTGCACTAGCGCAAGAGACCCAGTACTTC
j_gene: TRBJ2-5
v_gene: TRBV6-1
abundance: NA
d_gene: TRBD2

CDR3aa: CASSLAGATYNSPIHF
CDR3nt: TGCGCCAGCAGCTTGGCCGGGGCCACCTATAATTCACCCATCCACTTT
j_gene: TRBJ1-6
v_gene: TRBV5-1
abundance: NA
d_gene: NA

CDR3aa: CASRPRLPQETQYF
CDR3nt: TGTGCCAGCAGGCCGCGACTCCCACAAGAGACCCAGTACTTC
j_gene: TRBJ2-5
v_gene: TRBV7-9
abundance: once
d_gene: NA

CDR3aa: CASRDGTGRTDTQYF
CDR3nt: TGTGCCAGCAGGGACGGGACAGGCCGCACAGATACGCAGTATTTT
j_gene: TRBJ2-3
v_gene: TRBV7-9
abundance: few
d_gene: TRBD1

CDR3aa: CASSTQGDQPQHF
CDR3nt: TGTGCCAGCAGTACTCAGGGGGATCAGCCCCAGCATTTT
j_gene: TRBJ1-5
v_gene: TRBV6-1
abundance: NA
d_gene: TRBD1

CDR3aa: CASSVESGRADTQYF
CDR3nt: TGTGCCAGCAGCGTAGAATCAGGACGCGCAGATACGCAGTATTTT
j_gene: TRBJ2-3
v_gene: TRBV9
abundance: NA
d_gene: NA

CDR3aa: CASSSNGNTIYF
CDR3nt: TGTGCCAGCAGTTCCAATGGAAACACCATATATTTT
j_gene: TRBJ1-3
v_gene: TRBV6-5
abundance: NA
d_gene: NA

CDR3aa: CASSFGTSGRIRGTDTQYF
CDR3nt: TGTGCCAGCAGTTTTGGGACTAGCGGGAGGATCCGTGGCACAGATACGCAGTATTTT
j_gene: TRBJ2-3
v_gene: TRBV12-3/TRBV12-4
abundance: NA
d_gene: TRBD2

CDR3aa: CASSESGGPGEAFF
CDR3nt: TGTGCCAGCAGTGAATCTGGCGGACCTGGGGAAGCTTTCTTT
j_gene: TRBJ1-1
v_gene: TRBV25-1
abundance: few
d_gene: NA

CDR3aa: CASSHRTSAQQDTQYF
CDR3nt: TGTGCCAGCAGTCATCGGACTAGCGCACAACAAGATACGCAGTATTTT
j_gene: TRBJ2-3
v_gene: TRBV6-1
abundance: few
d_gene: TRBD2

CDR3aa: CATSDSRPSDTQYF
CDR3nt: TGTGCCACCAGTGATTCCAGGCCCTCAGATACGCAGTATTTT
j_gene: TRBJ2-3
v_gene: TRBV24-1
abundance: NA
d_gene: NA